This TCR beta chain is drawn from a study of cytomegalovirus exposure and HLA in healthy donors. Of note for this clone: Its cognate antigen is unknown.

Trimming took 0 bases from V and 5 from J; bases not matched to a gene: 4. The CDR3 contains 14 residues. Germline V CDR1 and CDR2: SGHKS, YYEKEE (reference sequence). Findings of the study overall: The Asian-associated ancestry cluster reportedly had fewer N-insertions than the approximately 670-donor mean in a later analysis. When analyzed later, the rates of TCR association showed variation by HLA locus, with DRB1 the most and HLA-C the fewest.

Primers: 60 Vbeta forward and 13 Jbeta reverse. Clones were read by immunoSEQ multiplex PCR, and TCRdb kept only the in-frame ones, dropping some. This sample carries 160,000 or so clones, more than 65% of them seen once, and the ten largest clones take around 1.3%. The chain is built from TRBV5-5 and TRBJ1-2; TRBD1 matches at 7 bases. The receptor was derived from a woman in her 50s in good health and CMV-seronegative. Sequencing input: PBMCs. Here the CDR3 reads CASSLVGTEYGYTF. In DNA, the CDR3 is TGTGCCAGCAGCTTGGTCGGGACAGAGTATGGCTACACCTTC.